This is a list of T cell receptor beta chains from one sample in a study of beta chain features in type 1 diabetes. Profiled with immunoSEQ multiplex PCR; TCRdb holds only in-frame clones, not every one. The data hold about 220,000 clones, with roughly 11% observed a single time. The sample comprised central memory CD4+ T cells from blood. The receptors stem from a man aged 18 to 30 in good health. Each CDR3 is given with its conserved first and last residue. The D gene is left open where the match is weak. Expanded clones get a size class; other rows say once, few or many, or leave the size out.

v_call	clone_size	j_call	d_call	cdr3_nt	cdr3_aa
TRBV9	-	TRBJ2-2	-	TGTGCCAGCAGCGTAGTAGGGTTAGCCGGGGAGCTGTTTTTT	CASSVVGLAGELFF
TRBV5-1	-	TRBJ2-4	-	TGCGCCAGCACTACAGACCCGGGGGCCAAAAACATTCAGTACTTC	CASTTDPGAKNIQYF
TRBV19	few	TRBJ2-7	-	TGTGCCAGTAGTTCCCGCTCCGCGGGGAGGCCCTACGAGCAGTACTTC	CASSSRSAGRPYEQYF
TRBV20-1	-	TRBJ2-1	-	TGCAGTGCGCCGCTTGTGGCGCAGTTCTTC	CSAPLVAQFF
TRBV14	few	TRBJ2-1	-	TGTGCCAGCAGCCAAGTTCGTAGGACAGACAATGAGCAGTTCTTC	CASSQVRRTDNEQFF
TRBV5-6	-	TRBJ2-3	-	TGTGCCAGCAGCCGGACAATCACAGATACGCAGTATTTT	CASSRTITDTQYF
TRBV15	-	TRBJ2-1	-	TGTGCCACCAGCAGGAGGGGTGGGTCCGCCTACAATGAGCAGTTCTTC	CATSRRGGSAYNEQFF
TRBV6-5	few	TRBJ1-1	TRBD1	TGTGCCAGCAGTCGGGTCGGGACAGGGCACATCGGAGCTTTCTTT	CASSRVGTGHIGAFF
TRBV6-5	few	TRBJ2-1	-	TGTGCCAGCAGTTACACCCACCGGGGCTCCTACAATGAGCAGGTCTTC	CASSYTHRGSYNEQVF
TRBV10-2	many	TRBJ2-7	-	TGCGCCAGCAGTGCGACTACCTACGAGCAGTACTTC	CASSATTYEQYF
TRBV30	few	TRBJ1-5	-	TGTGCCTGGAGTACCGGACTGGGCGGTAATCAGCCCCAGCATTTT	CAWSTGLGGNQPQHF
TRBV7-9	few	TRBJ1-1	TRBD1	TGTGCCAGCAGCCAGACAGGGTTGTACACTGAAGCTTTCTTT	CASSQTGLYTEAFF
TRBV7-6	-	TRBJ2-2	-	TGTGCCAGCAACGAGGAAGGAGGCGCCGGGGAGCTGTTTTTT	CASNEEGGAGELFF
TRBV10-3	few	TRBJ2-3	-	TGTGCCATTCAGACGGAGAACACAGATACGCAGTATTTT	CAIQTENTDTQYF
TRBV18	many	TRBJ2-3	-	TGTGCCAGCTCACCGAACCGACCCCCCGATACGCAGTATTTT	CASSPNRPPDTQYF
TRBV30	-	TRBJ1-4	-	TGTGCCTGGAGTGGCGGGGCAACTAATGAAAAACTGTTTTTT	CAWSGGATNEKLFF
TRBV9	-	TRBJ1-2	-	TGTGCCAGCGCCACCGGGGACACCAACTATGGCTACACCTTC	CASATGDTNYGYTF
TRBV7-3	-	TRBJ2-1	TRBD2	TGTGCCAGCAGCTTAGCCCTAGCGGGACACAATGAGCAGTTCTTC	CASSLALAGHNEQFF
TRBV6-5	few	TRBJ1-1	-	TGTGCCAGCAGTTCCGTATGGGGCACTGAAGCTTTCTTT	CASSSVWGTEAFF
TRBV7-2	-	TRBJ2-1	-	TGTGCCAGCAGCACCCCCCAGATCCATGAGCAGTTCTTC	CASSTPQIHEQFF
TRBV30	few	TRBJ2-1	TRBD2	TGTGCCTGGAGTGTAGGACTAGCGGGGGCCAGAGGCCCTTACAATGAGCAGTTCTTC	CAWSVGLAGARGPYNEQFF
TRBV7-2	-	TRBJ2-5	-	TGTGCCAGCAGCCCCCGGGACACAGAGACCCAGTACTTC	CASSPRDTETQYF
TRBV2	-	TRBJ2-3	-	TGTGCCAGCAGTGAAGCCCTCCGGGGGATCGCGGCAGATACGCAGTATTTT	CASSEALRGIAADTQYF